The 23 T cell receptor beta chains presented below share a single source sample, sequenced in a study of long-term antiretroviral therapy in people with HIV. The immunoSEQ assay was v3.0, run at survey level. Generated by immunoSEQ multiplex PCR, the TCRdb table keeps only in-frame clones and is missing some. The sample shows some 31,000 clones, 90% to 95% of them seen only once. Here the sequenced sample was unsorted PBMCs, taken about 7.4 years after starting antiretroviral therapy. The receptors come from a man aged 50-60 years with HIV.

This chain's CDR3 is CASSSRDSSYEQYF. CDR3 sequence (DNA): TGTGCCAGCAGTTCCCGGGACAGCTCCTACGAGCAGTACTTC. V is TRBV27 and J is TRBJ2-7; 7 bases agree with TRBD1. Germline loops: CDR1 MNHEY, CDR2 SMNVEV (reference sequence). The CDR3 contains 14 residues. V was clipped by 4 bases and J by 0 bases; unmatched bases: 3.

This rearrangement joins TRBV7-2 to TRBJ1-6, with D perhaps TRBD1 (6 bases). Germline loops: CDR1 SGHTA, CDR2 FQGNSA. V was shortened by 1 base and J by 5 bases, with 9 bases between the two germline ends. The CDR3 loop spans 15 amino acids. CDR3 residues: CASSLGGADNSPLHF. In DNA, the CDR3 is TGTGCCAGCAGCTTAGGGGGGGCAGATAATTCACCCCTCCACTTT.

The chain uses TRBV10-1 and TRBJ2-2; weak D call: TRBD2 (5 bases). The CDR3 runs to 16 residues. Trimming pared 0 bases from V and 1 base from J, leaving 9 bases between. CDR1 WNHNN and CDR2 SYGVQD come from the germline V gene (reference sequence). The CDR3 is CASSESTGMNTGELFF. CDR3 in DNA: TGCGCCAGCAGTGAGTCGACCGGGATGAACACCGGGGAGCTGTTTTTT.

The V and J genes are TRBV6-6 and TRBJ2-2, with D perhaps matching TRBD2 (7 bases). Trimming removed 0 bases from V and 5 bases from J, with 13 bases in between. Germline assignment: CDR1 MNHNY and CDR2 SVGAGI (reference sequence). This CDR3 is 16 amino acids long. CDR3 residues: CASSYSGGAETGELFF. The CDR3 bases are TGTGCCAGCAGTTACTCGGGGGGGGCAGAAACCGGGGAGCTGTTTTTT.

This clone has only one observation. The chain has TRBV7-2 and TRBJ1-2, with unresolved D. This CDR3 is 12 amino acids long. V lost 8 bases and J lost 4, with 11 bases in between. In germline, CDR1 is SGHTA, CDR2 FQGNSA. CDR3 amino acids: CASGLPAYGYTF. CDR3 nucleotide sequence: TGTGCCAGCGGCCTCCCGGCCTATGGCTACACCTTC. Supplemented by reference TRBV7-2 and TRBJ1-2, the full variable domain reads GAGVSQSPSNKVTEKGKDVELRCDPISGHTALYWYRQSLGQGLEFLIYFQGNSAPDKSGLPSDRFSAERTGGSVSTLTIQRTQQEDSAVYLCASGLPAYGYTFGSGTRLTVV.

The rearrangement joins TRBV5-1 to TRBJ2-7; unclear D gene. The CDR3 contains 15 residues. Germline values: CDR1 SGHRS, CDR2 YFSETQ. Trimming shortened V by 0 bases and J by 5 bases, and 15 bases separated the two germline ends. The DNA of the CDR3 is TGCGCCAGCAGCTTGGGTCCAGGCCAGGCGAACGAGCAGTACTTC. Protein sequence: CASSLGPGQANEQYF.

The chain employs TRBV11-2 and TRBJ2-2; TRBD1 or TRBD2 may be the D gene (5 bases each). The germline V gene encodes CDR1 SGHAT and CDR2 FQNNGV. The germline V and J ends were trimmed by 5 bases and 7 bases, with 11 bases remaining between them. This CDR3 contains 13 residues. This CDR3 is CASSPSGHGELFF. CDR3 nucleotides: TGTGCCAGCAGCCCTTCGGGGCACGGGGAGCTGTTTTTT. Complete variable domain (other parts from reference TRBV11-2 and TRBJ2-2): EAGVAQSPRYKIIEKRQSVAFWCNPISGHATLYWYQQILGQGPKLLIQFQNNGVVDDSQLPKDRFSAERLKGVDSTLKIQPAKLEDSAVYLCASSPSGHGELFFGEGSRLTVL.

In its sample, this clone was seen a few times. This chain connects TRBV7-9 to TRBJ1-4; D gene ambiguous. The germline V gene has CDR1 SEHNR and CDR2 FQNEAQ (reference sequence). V lost 1 base to trimming and J lost 0 bases, with 6 bases between them. The CDR3 is 15 amino acids. The chain's CDR3 is CASSLDGATNEKLFF. DNA for the CDR3: TGTGCCAGCAGCTTAGACGGGGCAACTAATGAAAAACTGTTTTTT.

The chain couples TRBV27 to TRBJ1-5; D is unclear. Trimming took 5 bases from V and 0 from J, leaving 14 bases between them. Germline CDR1 and CDR2: MNHEY and SMNVEV (reference sequence). The CDR3 totals 16 residues. The chain's CDR3 is CASSPYLTYSNQPQHF. DNA for the CDR3: TGTGCCAGCAGTCCGTATCTTACGTATAGCAATCAGCCCCAGCATTTT.

The genes are TRBV4-1 and TRBJ2-3; possibly TRBD2 for D (6 bases). The ends were cut back, 3 bases at V and 7 bases at J, with 14 bases in the middle. CDR1 is MGHRA and CDR2 is YSYEKL in the germline V gene. The CDR3 is made up of 14 amino acids. The CDR3 sequence is CASSHGGFAHTQYF. The CDR3 bases are TGCGCCAGCAGCCACGGAGGGTTCGCACATACGCAGTATTTT.

The chain couples TRBV19 to TRBJ1-1, with D tentatively TRBD1 (6 bases). This CDR3 has 16 amino acids. Germline V gene sequence: CDR1 LNHDA, CDR2 SQIVND (reference sequence). Trimming took off 3 bases at V and 2 bases at J, with 16 bases between the two ends. CDR3 coding DNA: TGTGCCAGTAGTATTCACCACAGGGTAATCAACACTGAAGCTTTCTTT. Its translation is CASSIHHRVINTEAFF.

The chain has TRBV7-2 and TRBJ2-7; 9 nucleotides agree with TRBD1. Per germline, CDR1 SGHTA and CDR2 FQGNSA. With V trimmed by 3 bases and J by 4 bases, 7 bases remained unmatched. This CDR3 is built from 15 residues. This CDR3 reads CASSFSGTGIYEQYF. The CDR3 DNA follows: TGTGCCAGCAGCTTTTCCGGGACAGGGATTTACGAGCAGTACTTC.

This chain connects TRBV19 to TRBJ2-2; D not certain. The V end lost 5 bases, the J end lost 8 bases, and 9 bases lay between the germline ends. Germline V lookup: CDR1 LNHDA, CDR2 SQIVND (reference sequence). This CDR3 comprises 12 residues. The CDR3 is CASSLYGGELFF. The DNA for the CDR3 is TGTGCCAGTAGTCTCTATGGGGGGGAGCTGTTTTTT.

In DNA, the CDR3 is TGTGCCAGCAGCTTAAATAGCGGGGGGAGGAATGAGCAGTTCTTC. Amino acids: CASSLNSGGRNEQFF. The chain uses TRBV11-3 and TRBJ2-1; 10 nucleotides align to TRBD2. Germline V gives CDR1 SGHNT, CDR2 YENEEA. The length of the CDR3 is 15 residues. The V segment lost 2 bases and the J segment 7 bases; nucleotides outside the gene matches: 5.

V and J are TRBV7-2 and TRBJ1-1; D may be TRBD1 (6 bases). Trimming took off 1 base at V and 7 bases at J, with 16 bases between the two ends. Germline lookup yields CDR1 SGHTA and CDR2 FQGNSA. The CDR3 length is 15 residues. CDR3 nucleotides: TGTGCCAGCAGCTTAGTAGGTGGGGGCGATGGTGAAGCTTTCTTT. Its protein is CASSLVGGGDGEAFF.

This sequence joins TRBV5-1 and TRBJ2-7, with D unresolved. The CDR3 contains 14 residues. V was pared by 3 bases and J by 0 bases, with 10 bases between. Germline loops: CDR1 SGHRS, CDR2 YFSETQ. The chain's CDR3 is CASSSSGTSYEQYF. The CDR3 DNA sequence: TGCGCCAGCAGCTCTTCAGGTACCTCCTACGAGCAGTACTTC. Complete variable domain (other parts from reference TRBV5-1 and TRBJ2-7): KAGVTQTPRYLIKTRGQQVTLSCSPISGHRSVSWYQQTPGQGLQFLFEYFSETQRNKGNFPGRFSGRQFSNSRSEMNVSTLELGDSALYLCASSSSGTSYEQYFGPGTRLTVT.

The chain uses TRBV9 and TRBJ2-3; the D is unclear. This CDR3 has 12 amino acids. Trimming took 4 bases from V and 3 from J, leaving 6 bases between them. The V gene's germline CDR1 is SGDLS and CDR2 YYNGEE. The CDR3 DNA reads TGTGCCAGCAGCCCCCCTACAGATACGCAGTATTTT. It specifies CASSPPTDTQYF.

The chain recombines TRBV6-1 with TRBJ1-2; D not certain. CDR3 length: 13 amino acids. V dropped 3 bases and J dropped 4 bases, with 9 bases sitting between them. CDR1 MNHNS and CDR2 SASEGT come from the germline V gene. The CDR3 DNA reads TGTGCCAGCAGTGAGCAAGGTGTCTATGGCTACACCTTC. It codes for CASSEQGVYGYTF.

The CDR3 DNA reads as TGTGCCAGTAGTCCCTTAAGGGAGGGCACAGATACGCAGTATTTT. Its translation: CASSPLREGTDTQYF. The V gene is TRBV19, the J gene TRBJ2-3, with D possibly being TRBD2 (6 bases). CDR3 length: 15 residues. Looked up from germline, CDR1 is LNHDA and CDR2 is SQIVND (reference sequence). Trimming pared 5 bases from V and 1 base from J, leaving 13 bases between.

The rearrangement joins TRBV29-1 to TRBJ2-7, with no clear D. The germline V and J ends were trimmed by 7 bases and 3 bases, with 7 bases remaining between them. The germline CDR1 and CDR2 sequences are SQVTM and ANQGSEA. This CDR3 is built from 10 residues. CDR3 DNA sequence: TGCAGCGCCCTTGACTACGAGCAGTACTTC. Translation: CSALDYEQYF.

The genes are TRBV4-1 and TRBJ1-1; no reliable D call. CDR1 and CDR2 (germline): MGHRA, YSYEKL. The length of the CDR3 is 16 residues. V shed 4 bases and J shed 5 bases, with 20 bases lying between them. The CDR3 reads CASSPAVGLEVTEAFF. CDR3 nucleotide sequence: TGCGCCAGCAGCCCAGCCGTCGGCCTAGAGGTAACTGAAGCTTTCTTT.

This sequence joins TRBV5-4 and TRBJ1-5; no definite D call. The CDR3 runs 13 residues. Germline assignment: CDR1 SGHNT and CDR2 YYREEE (reference sequence). Trimming left V 0 bases short and J 6 bases short, with 7 bases between. The CDR3 sequence: CASSLGVGQPQHF. CDR3 sequence (DNA): TGTGCCAGCAGCTTGGGGGTCGGTCAGCCCCAGCATTTT.

The chain employs TRBV7-6 and TRBJ2-5, with 8 bases matching TRBD2. The CDR3 totals 16 residues. CDR1 and CDR2 from the germline V gene are SGHVS and FNYEAQ. V was pared by 2 bases and J by 3 bases, with 8 bases of the junction left unmatched. CDR3 sequence reads: CASSLLGLASEETQYF. Here the CDR3 DNA reads TGTGCCAGCAGCTTACTCGGACTAGCCTCCGAAGAGACCCAGTACTTC.